One sample yielded the 19 T cell receptor beta chains listed below, sequenced in a study of shared clonotypes between healthy human individuals. TCRdb keeps only in-frame clones here, not all; method: immunoSEQ multiplex PCR. Of approximately 1.5 million clones listed, approximately 98.5% are singletons. Source material: naive CD4+ T cells sorted from blood. Stated subset: CD45RA+ positively selected. All receptors derive from a man under 40 in good health.

This chain joins TRBV9 and TRBJ1-5; 7 bases map to TRBD1. CDR3 length: 14 residues. The J segment lost 6 bases and the V segment lost 3 bases, leaving 6 bases of the junction unmatched. The germline CDR1 and CDR2 sequences are SGDLS and YYNGEE. CDR3 protein: CASSATGIGQPQHF. The CDR3 bases are TGTGCCAGCAGCGCGACAGGGATCGGTCAGCCCCAGCATTTT.

The chain has TRBV7-9 and TRBJ2-2; D may match TRBD1 or TRBD2 (6 bases each). CDR3 length: 14 amino acids. The V end was cut by 10 bases, the J end by 9 bases, with 21 bases between. Germline V gene sequence: CDR1 SEHNR, CDR2 FQNEAQ (reference sequence). The chain's CDR3 is CATSQEGVGRELFF. The CDR3 DNA follows: TGTGCCACCTCCCAGGAGGGGGTCGGGAGGGAGCTGTTTTTT.

V is TRBV7-9 and J is TRBJ2-1, with TRBD2 matching over 11 bases. Germline CDR1 is SEHNR and CDR2 is FQNEAQ (reference sequence). V shed 1 base and J 5 bases; nucleotides not matched to a gene: 4. The CDR3 is made up of 16 amino acids. The CDR3 region is CASSLGTSGPHNEQFF. CDR3 nucleotides: TGTGCCAGCAGCTTAGGGACTAGCGGGCCCCACAATGAGCAGTTCTTC.

This clone is a singleton in its sample. The chain recombines TRBV5-1 with TRBJ2-3; D is uncertain. Germline loops: CDR1 SGHRS, CDR2 YFSETQ. Trimming left V 3 bases short and J 3 bases short, with 11 bases between. The CDR3 covers 14 residues. DNA for the CDR3: TGCGCCAGCAGCTCAGAACAGAGAACAGATACGCAGTATTTT. Encoded protein: CASSSEQRTDTQYF. The variable domain in full, completed from reference TRBV5-1 and TRBJ2-3, reads KAGVTQTPRYLIKTRGQQVTLSCSPISGHRSVSWYQQTPGQGLQFLFEYFSETQRNKGNFPGRFSGRQFSNSRSEMNVSTLELGDSALYLCASSSEQRTDTQYFGPGTRLTVL.

This rearrangement joins TRBV9 to TRBJ2-7, with D perhaps matching TRBD2 (6 bases). The CDR3 length is 14 residues. Trimming removed 3 bases from V and 4 bases from J, with 14 bases in between. The germline V gene has CDR1 SGDLS and CDR2 YYNGEE. The CDR3 sequence: CASSATGTPYEQYF. As DNA, the CDR3 is TGTGCCAGCAGCGCCACTGGGACTCCATACGAGCAGTACTTC.

The chain recombines TRBV27 with TRBJ2-1; the match to TRBD2 covers 15 bases. The CDR3 consists of 21 residues. The J segment lost 5 bases and the V segment lost 3 bases, leaving 17 bases of the junction unmatched. Germline loops: CDR1 MNHEY, CDR2 SMNVEV (reference sequence). This CDR3 reads CASSFTTGTGLAGGPHNEQFF. CDR3 sequence (DNA): TGTGCCAGCAGTTTTACGACAGGGACTGGACTAGCGGGAGGGCCCCACAATGAGCAGTTCTTC.

This chain links TRBV2 with TRBJ2-5; 7 nucleotides line up with TRBD1. Trimming removed 1 base from V and 4 bases from J; junction bases left unmatched: 12. The CDR3 sequence is 17 residues long. The germline gives CDR1 SNHLY, CDR2 FYNNEI. CDR3 bases: TGTGCCAGCAGTGAAGTTTCGACGACAGGGTGGACAGAGACCCAGTACTTC. This sequence encodes CASSEVSTTGWTETQYF. Supplemented by reference TRBV2 and TRBJ2-5, the full variable domain reads EPEVTQTPSHQVTQMGQEVILRCVPISNHLYFYWYRQILGQKVEFLVSFYNNEISEKSEIFDDQFSVERPDGSNFTLKIRSTKLEDSAMYFCASSEVSTTGWTETQYFGPGTRLLVL.

V and J are TRBV18 and TRBJ2-7, with 15 nucleotides matching TRBD2. CDR1 and CDR2 (germline): KGHSH, LQKENI. J was trimmed by 6 bases and V by 2 bases; bases with no gene match: 8. This CDR3 spans 17 amino acids. CDR3 sequence reads: CASSPKSTGLAGGEQYF. CDR3 in DNA: TGTGCCAGCTCACCAAAGAGCACGGGACTAGCGGGAGGCGAGCAGTACTTC. Complete variable domain (other parts from reference TRBV18 and TRBJ2-7): NAGVMQNPRHLVRRRGQEARLRCSPMKGHSHVYWYRQLPEEGLKFMVYLQKENIIDESGMPKERFSAEFPKEGPSILRIQQVVRGDSAAYFCASSPKSTGLAGGEQYFGPGTRLTVT.

CDR3 DNA: TGTGCCAGCAGCAGGTATGTTGCCGGGGGCAATCAGCCCCAGCATTTT. It yields the protein CASSRYVAGGNQPQHF. V is TRBV5-4 and J is TRBJ1-5; D is uncertain. V was cut by 4 bases and J by 2 bases, with 16 bases left in between. Per germline, CDR1 SGHNT and CDR2 YYREEE (reference sequence). CDR3 length: 16 residues.

A single count supports this clone. The J gene is TRBJ2-1, the V gene TRBV14; D possibly corresponds to TRBD2 (5 bases). Looked up from germline, CDR1 is SGHDN and CDR2 is FVKESK. Trimming pared 3 bases from V and 4 bases from J, leaving 7 bases between. This CDR3 region has 13 residues. The CDR3 DNA follows: TGTGCCAGCAGCCAGGACTTTTACAATGAGCAGTTCTTC. Protein sequence: CASSQDFYNEQFF.

The chain uses TRBV19 and TRBJ2-7; TRBD2 aligns across 8 bases. The germline gives CDR1 LNHDA, CDR2 SQIVND (reference sequence). Unmatched junction bases numbered 13, after V lost 5 bases and J lost 4 bases. The CDR3 spans 16 residues. CDR3 DNA: TGTGCCAGTAGTTCCCGAGGGAGCGGGAGCGGGTACGAGCAGTACTTC. Protein product: CASSSRGSGSGYEQYF.

Comment on this clone: The same CDR3 arises from other DNA sequences in this sample as well. V usage is TRBV7-2 and J usage is TRBJ2-1, with TRBD2 as a possible D gene (6 bases). Trimming stripped 0 bases from V and 2 bases from J, with 8 bases between. Per germline, CDR1 SGHTA and CDR2 FQGNSA. The CDR3 is made up of 15 amino acids. The CDR3 DNA follows: TGTGCCAGCAGCTTAGCAACGGGAGCCTACAATGAGCAGTTCTTC. Its translation: CASSLATGAYNEQFF.

The chain has TRBV11-1 and TRBJ2-2, with 8 bases lining up with TRBD1. The germline V gene has CDR1 SGHAT and CDR2 FQDESV (reference sequence). J lost 4 bases, V lost 5 bases, and 6 bases had no gene match. The CDR3 has 15 amino acids. CDR3 sequence: CASSPRQGSTGELFF. The DNA for the CDR3 is TGTGCCAGCAGCCCTCGACAGGGGTCCACCGGGGAGCTGTTTTTT. Filled out from reference TRBV11-1 and TRBJ2-2, the complete variable domain reads EAEVAQSPRYKITEKSQAVAFWCDPISGHATLYWYRQILGQGPELLVQFQDESVVDDSQLPKDRFSAERLKGVDSTLKIQPAELGDSAMYLCASSPRQGSTGELFFGEGSRLTVL.

The rearrangement links TRBV5-1 to TRBJ2-2; perhaps D is TRBD1 or TRBD2 (5 bases each). The CDR3 contains 17 residues. Germline lookup yields CDR1 SGHRS and CDR2 YFSETQ. V was clipped by 0 bases and J by 2 bases, with 14 bases between them. The CDR3 protein is CASSLDFTGRNTGELFF. CDR3 in DNA: TGCGCCAGCAGCTTGGACTTCACGGGACGAAACACCGGGGAGCTGTTTTTT.

The CDR3 sequence is CASSQRGTDGYGYTF. As DNA, the CDR3 is TGTGCCAGCAGCCAAAGAGGGACAGACGGCTATGGCTACACCTTC. This chain connects TRBV4-2 to TRBJ1-2; TRBD1 matches 7 bases. With 2 bases clipped from V and 4 bases from J, the junction kept 7 bases outside the gene matches. This CDR3 spans 15 amino acids. The V gene's germline CDR1 is LGHNA and CDR2 YNFKEQ.

The chain carries TRBV6-1 and TRBJ1-2; D gene unclear. The CDR3 spans 12 residues. CDR1 and CDR2 from the germline V gene are MNHNS and SASEGT. Trimming shortened V by 6 bases and J by 0 bases, and 5 bases separated the two germline ends. CDR3 sequence: CASSVANYGYTF. CDR3 sequence (DNA): TGTGCCAGCAGCGTAGCTAACTATGGCTACACCTTC.

V gene TRBV7-8 combines with J gene TRBJ2-3, with D maybe TRBD2 (5 bases). Germline-derived CDR1 and CDR2 are SGHVS and FQNEAQ. Deletions cut 5 bases from V and 6 bases from J, with 15 bases between. The CDR3 covers 14 residues. The CDR3 region is CASSLARGWDTQYF. CDR3 in DNA: TGTGCCAGCAGCCTTGCCCGGGGATGGGATACGCAGTATTTT. The whole variable domain, remainder taken from reference TRBV7-8 and TRBJ2-3, is GAGVSQSPRYKVAKRGQDVALRCDPISGHVSLFWYQQALGQGPEFLTYFQNEAQLDKSGLPSDRFFAERPEGSVSTLKIQRTQQEDSAVYLCASSLARGWDTQYFGPGTRLTVL.

The genes are TRBV7-2 and TRBJ2-3; the match to TRBD2 covers 13 bases. The CDR3 has 19 residues. V lost 0 bases, J lost 1 base, and 7 bases stayed unmatched. The germline gives CDR1 SGHTA, CDR2 FQGNSA. For the CDR3, the DNA is TGTGCCAGCAGCTTAGCCCGACTAGCGGGAGGCCGTGGCACAGATACGCAGTATTTT. It translates to CASSLARLAGGRGTDTQYF.

The chain couples TRBV10-1 to TRBJ2-3; the match to TRBD2 covers 8 bases. V shed 3 bases, J shed 5 bases, and the junction held 7 bases outside the gene matches. CDR1 and CDR2 (germline): WNHNN, SYGVQD (reference sequence). The CDR3 covers 15 residues. CDR3 DNA: TGCGCCAGCAGTGAAACTAGCGGTACCGAAGATACGCAGTATTTT. This codes for CASSETSGTEDTQYF.